The 14 T cell receptor beta chains listed next were all sequenced from one sample in a study of blood T cell repertoires in COVID-19. Data came from immunoSEQ multiplex PCR; TCRdb stores just in-frame clones and leaves some out. The table shows 250,000 to 300,000 clones, with 70% to 90% occurring only once. The specimen sequenced was peripheral blood. The receptors shown here come from a man aged 60 to 69 who had recovered from COVID-19.

The gene calls are TRBV27 and TRBJ1-2; 8 bases fit TRBD1. Germline trimming cut 2 bases from V and 4 bases from J; bases unmatched to any gene: 3. CDR1 and CDR2 from the germline V gene are MNHEY and SMNVEV (reference sequence). The CDR3 covers 14 residues. The CDR3 spells CASSLTGGLYGYTF. The CDR3 DNA reads as TGTGCCAGCAGTTTAACAGGGGGACTCTATGGCTACACCTTC.

The chain carries TRBV19 and TRBJ1-2, with TRBD1 identical over 7 bases. This CDR3 comprises 12 residues. Germline V gene sequence: CDR1 LNHDA, CDR2 SQIVND (reference sequence). V shed 7 bases and J 4 bases; nucleotides not matched to a gene: 3. The CDR3 nucleotides are TGTGCCAGTAATCAGGGGGTCTATGGCTACACCTTC. It codes for CASNQGVYGYTF.

V gene TRBV12-3 or TRBV12-4 combines with J gene TRBJ2-2; no reliable D call. CDR3 size: 11 residues. V was cut by 3 bases and J by 7 bases, with 3 bases left in between. The CDR3 region is CASSFGGELFF. CDR3 nucleotides: TGTGCCAGCAGTTTCGGCGGGGAGCTGTTTTTT.

The rearrangement joins TRBV6-6 to TRBJ2-5; D not resolved. The CDR3 runs to 13 residues. Germline V CDR1 and CDR2: MNHNY, SVGAGI (reference sequence). Between the trimmed V and J ends, which lost 6 bases and 5 bases, there was a span of 13 bases. The CDR3 bases are TGTGCCAGCAGCCACGGAACGAGGGAGACCCAGTACTTC. As protein: CASSHGTRETQYF.

The chain combines TRBV2 with TRBJ2-4; D perhaps matches TRBD2 (6 bases). Germline CDR1 and CDR2: SNHLY and FYNNEI. Trimming shortened V by 1 base and J by 6 bases, and 10 bases separated the two germline ends. The CDR3 spans 14 residues. CDR3 DNA sequence: TGTGCCAGCAGTGAAGGGAGAGCGGGAAACATTCAGTACTTC. Translation: CASSEGRAGNIQYF. The entire variable domain, with the rest obtained from reference TRBV2 and TRBJ2-4, is as follows: EPEVTQTPSHQVTQMGQEVILRCVPISNHLYFYWYRQILGQKVEFLVSFYNNEISEKSEIFDDQFSVERPDGSNFTLKIRSTKLEDSAMYFCASSEGRAGNIQYFGAGTRLSVL.

This sequence joins TRBV28 and TRBJ2-1, with TRBD2 matching 10 bases. Germline values: CDR1 MDHEN, CDR2 SYDVKM. This CDR3 comprises 14 residues. The ends lost 9 bases at V and 5 bases at J; junction bases unmatched: 7. DNA for the CDR3: TGTGCCAGTAGCCTAGCGGGGGCCCACAATGAGCAGTTCTTC. Amino acids: CASSLAGAHNEQFF.

The chain uses TRBV5-5 and TRBJ1-4; 9 bases are a match to TRBD1. Per the germline V gene, CDR1 is SGHKS and CDR2 is YYEKEE (reference sequence). The J segment lost 6 bases and the V segment lost 1 base, leaving 10 bases of the junction unmatched. The CDR3 is 17 residues long. The CDR3 coding sequence is TGTGCCAGCAGCTTGTACAGGGGGCTTCCCGTTCATGAAAAACTGTTTTTT. Protein product: CASSLYRGLPVHEKLFF.

The chain is built from TRBV27 and TRBJ1-2; D gene ambiguous. The CDR3 runs 13 residues. Germline V gene sequence: CDR1 MNHEY, CDR2 SMNVEV (reference sequence). V lost 1 base, J lost 4 bases, and 7 bases lay in between. This CDR3 is CASSLFPFYGYTF. The CDR3 DNA reads TGTGCCAGCAGTTTATTTCCTTTCTATGGCTACACCTTC.

CDR3 coding DNA: TGTGCCAGCAGCTTAGTTCAGGGGGCCGTGAACACTGAAGCTTTCTTT. Translated, it gives CASSLVQGAVNTEAFF. The rearrangement links TRBV7-8 to TRBJ1-1; 8 bases match TRBD1. The CDR3 sequence is 16 residues long. Germline lookup yields CDR1 SGHVS and CDR2 FQNEAQ. V shed 1 base and J 0 bases; nucleotides not matched to a gene: 4.

The chain recombines TRBV18 with TRBJ2-7; the D gene is possibly TRBD2 (6 bases). This CDR3 has 13 residues. Germline lookup yields CDR1 KGHSH and CDR2 LQKENI. V lost 2 bases and J 6 bases, leaving 11 bases between the germline ends. CDR3 nucleotide sequence: TGTGCCAGCTCACCAGTAGGCGGGGTCGAGCAGTACTTC. It codes for CASSPVGGVEQYF.

Turning to this clone: The sample contains more than one DNA sequence encoding this CDR3. This chain joins TRBV7-9 and TRBJ1-4; the match to TRBD1 covers 7 bases. Germline CDR1 is SEHNR and CDR2 is FQNEAQ (reference sequence). The CDR3 runs 14 residues. With V trimmed by 3 bases and J by 8 bases, 6 bases remained unmatched. CDR3 loop: CASSLSQGNEKLFF. The CDR3 DNA reads as TGTGCCAGCAGCTTGTCACAGGGGAACGAAAAACTGTTTTTT.

This clone was seen at least ten times. The rearrangement joins TRBV19 to TRBJ2-7; TRBD1 matches at 10 bases. The V gene end was trimmed by 5 bases and the J gene end by 6 bases; junction bases not matched to a gene: 7. The CDR3 is made up of 14 amino acids. CDR1 and CDR2 (germline): LNHDA, SQIVND (reference sequence). This chain's CDR3 is CASSQDRGPREQYF. The CDR3 DNA sequence: TGTGCCAGTAGTCAAGACAGGGGGCCTCGCGAGCAGTACTTC. Using reference TRBV19 and TRBJ2-7 for the parts outside the CDR3, the full variable domain is DGGITQSPKYLFRKEGQNVTLSCEQNLNHDAMYWYRQDPGQGLRLIYYSQIVNDFQKGDIAEGYSVSREKKESFPLTVTSAQKNPTAFYLCASSQDRGPREQYFGPGTRLTVT.

The rearrangement joins TRBV19 to TRBJ1-3; a possible D gene is TRBD1 (5 bases). V lost 1 base, J lost 7 bases, and 11 bases lay in between. The germline CDR1 and CDR2 sequences are LNHDA and SQIVND (reference sequence). CDR3 size: 14 residues. The CDR3 reads CASSIGDSRNTIYF. The CDR3 DNA reads TGTGCCAGTAGTATAGGGGACTCACGGAACACCATATATTTT.

V is TRBV5-5 and J is TRBJ1-6; D not certain. The CDR3 spans 16 residues. Germline V lookup: CDR1 SGHKS, CDR2 YYEKEE (reference sequence). V was clipped by 1 base and J by 5 bases, with 13 bases between them. This CDR3 reads CASSLSPISNNSPLHF. The DNA for the CDR3 is TGTGCCAGCAGCTTGTCTCCGATCAGTAATAATTCACCCCTCCACTTT. Combining the CDR3 with reference TRBV5-5 and TRBJ1-6 gives the whole variable domain DAGVTQSPTHLIKTRGQQVTLRCSPISGHKSVSWYQQVLGQGPQFIFQYYEKEERGRGNFPDRFSARQFPNYSSELNVNALLLGDSALYLCASSLSPISNNSPLHFGNGTRLTVT.